The 6 T cell receptor beta chains given below trace back to one sample, sequenced in a study of radiation and T cells in renal cell carcinoma. Time point reported: blood 2 weeks post-SBRT. The treatment: 15 Gy SBRT to primary tumor, nephrectomy 4 weeks later. Some clones are missing from TCRdb's copy, which holds only in-frame ones; the method was immunoSEQ multiplex PCR. The repertoire holds some 130,000 clones, around nine tenths seen once, with 5.8% in the top ten. Source: blood, taken from a patient whose treatment included radiotherapy and nephrectomy. Every receptor here comes from a woman between 65 and 79 years old with renal cell carcinoma.

The chain combines TRBV10-2 with TRBJ1-1; 8 bases align to TRBD1. The junction had 9 bases not matched to a gene; V was cut back by 5 bases and J by 4 bases. The germline V gene has CDR1 WSHSY and CDR2 SAAADI. CDR3 length equals 15 residues. The DNA for the CDR3 is TGCGCCAGCAGTCCCATAGGACAGGGAGGCACTGAAGCTTTCTTT. Protein sequence: CASSPIGQGGTEAFF.

This clone was seen once. The chain couples TRBV7-3 to TRBJ1-2, with a possible D match to TRBD1 (5 bases). V dropped 2 bases and J dropped 2 bases, with 6 bases sitting between them. CDR1 and CDR2 from the germline V gene are SGHTA and FQGTGA. CDR3 length: 13 residues. CDR3: CASSLEGNYGYTF. In DNA, the CDR3 is TGTGCCAGCAGCTTAGAGGGGAACTATGGCTACACCTTC.

The V call is TRBV7-9, the J call TRBJ1-1; no definite D call. Germline V CDR1 and CDR2: SEHNR, FQNEAQ (reference sequence). V was shortened by 4 bases and J by 8 bases, with 8 bases between the two germline ends. The CDR3 is 11 amino acids. The CDR3 loop is CASSYILEAFF. For the CDR3, the DNA is TGTGCCAGCAGCTACATCTTGGAAGCTTTCTTT.

The chain carries TRBV4-1 and TRBJ2-1; D perhaps matches TRBD1 (5 bases). CDR3 size: 13 residues. The germline gives CDR1 MGHRA, CDR2 YSYEKL. V was trimmed by 6 bases and J by 4 bases, leaving 10 bases between them. CDR3 residues: CASRQDEYNEQFF. The CDR3 nucleotides are TGCGCCAGCAGACAGGACGAGTACAATGAGCAGTTCTTC.

This CDR3 is CASSLNLGTGNQPQHF. CDR3 bases: TGTGCCAGCAGTCTGAATTTAGGGACAGGGAATCAGCCCCAGCATTTT. The rearrangement uses TRBV28 and TRBJ1-5, with 9 bases lining up with TRBD1. The CDR3 length is 16 residues. The V gene end was trimmed by 5 bases and the J gene end by 4 bases; junction bases not matched to a gene: 9. Germline CDR1 and CDR2: MDHEN and SYDVKM.

As DNA, the CDR3 is TGTGCCAGCAGCTTAGCGGACGTTCTAGCCAAAAACATTCAGTACTTC. Translating gives CASSLADVLAKNIQYF. The chain recombines TRBV11-2 with TRBJ2-4; D is ambiguous. This CDR3 has 16 amino acids. The germline V and J ends were trimmed by 1 base and 0 bases, with 10 bases remaining between them. Germline CDR1 and CDR2: SGHAT and FQNNGV.